These 8 T cell receptor beta chains share one sample of origin, sequenced in a study of early T cells in non-severe SARS-CoV-2 infection. Using its own MiXCR run on the 5' RACE reads, TCRdb lists one record per CDR3 protein. The sample includes 45,000 to 55,000 distinct CDR3 sequences, 9.5% to 13% seen only once; the top ten take roughly 10%. The sample was whole blood. The receptors shown here come from an adult who was a healthcare worker with PCR-confirmed SARS-CoV-2 infection or an uninfected control (not recorded which).

This clonotype was seen more than once but under ten times. The chain joins TRBV7-2 to TRBJ2-7; D gene ambiguous. V lost 4 bases and J 6 bases, leaving 13 bases between the germline ends. CDR1 and CDR2 from the germline V gene are SGHTA and FQGNSA. The length of the CDR3 is 13 residues. CDR3 amino acids: CASSSSGGGEQYF. The CDR3 DNA reads TGTGCCAGCAGCTCCTCGGGCGGCGGCGAGCAGTACTTC.

CDR3 nucleotide sequence: TGCAGCGCCCTCGCGGGGGCGGCGAACACCGGGGAGCTGTTTTTT. This gives the protein CSALAGAANTGELFF. The chain couples TRBV29-1 to TRBJ2-2; TRBD2 is a possible D gene (7 bases). CDR1 and CDR2 from the germline V gene are SQVTM and ANQGSEA. The ends were cut back, 7 bases at V and 0 bases at J, with 15 bases in the middle. The CDR3 extends over 15 amino acids.

The V and J genes are TRBV7-3 and TRBJ1-1; D is undetermined. The germline V gene has CDR1 SGHTA and CDR2 FQGTGA. The V end lost 3 bases, the J end lost 4 bases, and 9 bases lay between the germline ends. The CDR3 has 13 amino acids. The CDR3 is CASSFSEGTEAFF. The CDR3 nucleotides are TGTGCCAGCAGCTTTTCAGAGGGCACTGAAGCTTTCTTT.

This clonotype was observed many times. The chain couples TRBV4-1 to TRBJ2-7, with a weak D call TRBD1 (5 bases). CDR3 length: 14 residues. The V and J ends lost 1 base and 0 bases respectively, with 7 bases between them. Per germline, CDR1 MGHRA and CDR2 YSYEKL. The CDR3 region is CASSQGQSSYEQYF. CDR3 in DNA: TGCGCCAGCAGCCAAGGACAGAGCTCCTACGAGCAGTACTTC.

This clonotype was found a few times. The V and J genes are TRBV3-1 and TRBJ2-3; no reliable D call. The V gene lost 2 bases and the J gene lost 5 bases, with 11 bases spanning the gap. The CDR3 has 14 residues. Germline V gives CDR1 LGHDT, CDR2 YNNKEL (reference sequence). CDR3 DNA: TGTGCCAGCAGCCAAATGTCCCCGGGAGATACGCAGTATTTT. It yields the protein CASSQMSPGDTQYF.

This clonotype was recorded a few times. V and J are TRBV29-1 and TRBJ2-7; 14 bases are shared with TRBD2. The CDR3 has 15 amino acids. Per the germline V gene, CDR1 is SQVTM and CDR2 is ANQGSEA. The ends lost 5 bases at V and 3 bases at J; junction bases unmatched: 6. The CDR3 DNA sequence: TGCAGCGTTAGTGGGACTAGCGGGGGACTCTACGAGCAGTACTTC. It is translated as CSVSGTSGGLYEQYF.

This clonotype was recorded a few times. The gene calls are TRBV2 and TRBJ1-1; TRBD1 is a possible D gene (5 bases). Looked up from germline, CDR1 is SNHLY and CDR2 is FYNNEI. V lost 6 bases and J lost 1, with 15 bases in between. The CDR3 length is 15 residues. The CDR3 region has the DNA TGTGCCAGCAGGAAGGAGGGGAACTCGAACACTGAAGCTTTCTTT. It encodes CASRKEGNSNTEAFF. Looking up the rest from reference TRBV2 and TRBJ1-1 gives the full variable domain: EPEVTQTPSHQVTQMGQEVILRCVPISNHLYFYWYRQILGQKVEFLVSFYNNEISEKSEIFDDQFSVERPDGSNFTLKIRSTKLEDSAMYFCASRKEGNSNTEAFFGQGTRLTVV.

This clonotype occurred many times. The chain employs TRBV12-5 and TRBJ2-5; D is unclear. CDR1 and CDR2 from the germline V gene are LGHNT and FRNRAP. Trimming pared 7 bases from V and 5 bases from J, leaving 17 bases between. The CDR3 runs to 14 residues. CDR3 protein: CASAPRSSVETQYF. As DNA, the CDR3 is TGTGCTAGTGCTCCGCGATCCTCCGTGGAGACCCAGTACTTC.